The subject of this entry is one TCR beta chain. Random hexamers were used to reverse transcribe an amount of about 0.45 to 1 ug RNA. TCRdb itself ran the immunoSEQ multiplex PCR reads through MiXCR, one entry per CDR3 protein. This table has about 49,000 distinct CDR3 sequences, 93% appearing once. These data originate in a study of CD8 T cells in Susac syndrome. Unmatched junction bases numbered 20, after V lost 7 bases and J lost 6 bases. Germline V gene sequence: CDR1 SQVTM, CDR2 ANQGSEA. The CDR3 loop spans 17 amino acids. The source of this sequence is a human donor in good health. The V gene is TRBV29-1, the J gene TRBJ2-3; 9 bases map to TRBD2. Specimen: CD8+ T cells from PBMCs. Written as DNA, the CDR3 is TGCAGCGCTGACGTAGCGGGAGCCGGACTGAGGAGCGATACGCAGTATTTT. This gives the protein CSADVAGAGLRSDTQYF.